The entry below describes one T cell receptor (beta chain). In the original processing: Amplification of reference gene primers was used by the study to estimate nucleated cell counts. The data were produced by immunoSEQ multiplex PCR, yet TCRdb's version contains in-frame clones alone and is incomplete. For V, J and clone size, that table is used; D and trimming come from the DNA. Of 200,000 to 250,000 clones listed, 86% are singletons. Trimming stripped 4 bases from V and 5 bases from J, with 8 bases between. This CDR3 is 13 amino acids long. Per the germline V gene, CDR1 is KGHDR and CDR2 is SFDVKD. The data were taken from a study of blood T cell repertoires in COVID-19. About the study: The analysed material was cDNA or gDNA that came from T cells, B-cell-depleted T cells, or PBMCs.

The sample consisted of peripheral blood. V gene TRBV24-1 combines with J gene TRBJ2-1; D unresolved. The receptor was derived from a man between 60 and 75 years old with acute or convalescent COVID-19. The CDR3 bases are TGTGCCACCAGTGAGGGCACAAACAATGAGCAGTTCTTC. As protein: CATSEGTNNEQFF.